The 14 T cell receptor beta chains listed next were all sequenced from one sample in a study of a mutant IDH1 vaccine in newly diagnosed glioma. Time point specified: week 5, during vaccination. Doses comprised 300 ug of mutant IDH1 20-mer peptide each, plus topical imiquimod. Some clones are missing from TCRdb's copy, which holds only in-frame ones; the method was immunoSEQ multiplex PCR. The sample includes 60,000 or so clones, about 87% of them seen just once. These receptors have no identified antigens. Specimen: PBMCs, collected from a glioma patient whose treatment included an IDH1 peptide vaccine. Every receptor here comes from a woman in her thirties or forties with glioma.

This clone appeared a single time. The DNA for the CDR3 is TGCAGCGTTCGGGGCCTTAACTACGAGCAGTACTTC. Its protein product is CSVRGLNYEQYF. The chain carries TRBV29-1 and TRBJ2-7; D is possibly TRBD1 or TRBD2 (5 bases each). The CDR3 is made up of 12 amino acids. Trimming left V 5 bases short and J 3 bases short, with 11 bases between. Germline V gene sequence: CDR1 SQVTM, CDR2 ANQGSEA.

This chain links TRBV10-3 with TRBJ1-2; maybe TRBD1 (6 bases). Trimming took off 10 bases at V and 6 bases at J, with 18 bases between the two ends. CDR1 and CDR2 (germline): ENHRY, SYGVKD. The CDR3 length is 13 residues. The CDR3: CATAGQDGNGYTF. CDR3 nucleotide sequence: TGTGCCACCGCGGGACAAGATGGGAATGGCTACACCTTC.

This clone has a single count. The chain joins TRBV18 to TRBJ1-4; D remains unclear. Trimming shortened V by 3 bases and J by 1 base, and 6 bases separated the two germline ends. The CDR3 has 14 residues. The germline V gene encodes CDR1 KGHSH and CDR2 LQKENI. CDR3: CASSPDRTNEKLFF. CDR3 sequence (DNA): TGTGCCAGCTCACCGGATCGAACTAATGAAAAACTGTTTTTT.

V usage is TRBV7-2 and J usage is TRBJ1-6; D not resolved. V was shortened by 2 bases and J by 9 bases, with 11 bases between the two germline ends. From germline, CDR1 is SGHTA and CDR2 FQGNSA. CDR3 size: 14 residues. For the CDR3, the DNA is TGTGCCAGCAGCTTATCCCAGACGGGTTCACCCCTCCACTTT. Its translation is CASSLSQTGSPLHF. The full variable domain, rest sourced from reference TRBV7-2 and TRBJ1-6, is GAGVSQSPSNKVTEKGKDVELRCDPISGHTALYWYRQSLGQGLEFLIYFQGNSAPDKSGLPSDRFSAERTGGSVSTLTIQRTQQEDSAVYLCASSLSQTGSPLHFGNGTRLTVT.

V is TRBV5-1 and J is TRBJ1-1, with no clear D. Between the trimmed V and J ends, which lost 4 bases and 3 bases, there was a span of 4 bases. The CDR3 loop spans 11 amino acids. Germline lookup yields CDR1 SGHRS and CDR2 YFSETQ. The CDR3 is CASSRDTEAFF. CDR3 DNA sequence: TGCGCCAGCAGCCGCGACACTGAAGCTTTCTTT. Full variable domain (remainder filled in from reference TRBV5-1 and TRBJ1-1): KAGVTQTPRYLIKTRGQQVTLSCSPISGHRSVSWYQQTPGQGLQFLFEYFSETQRNKGNFPGRFSGRQFSNSRSEMNVSTLELGDSALYLCASSRDTEAFFGQGTRLTVV.

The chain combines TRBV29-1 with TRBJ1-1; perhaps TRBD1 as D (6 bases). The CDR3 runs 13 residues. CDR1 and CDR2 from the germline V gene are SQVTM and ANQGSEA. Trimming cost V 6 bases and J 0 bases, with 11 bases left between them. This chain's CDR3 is CSVRGPMNTEAFF. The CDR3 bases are TGCAGCGTCAGGGGACCTATGAACACTGAAGCTTTCTTT.

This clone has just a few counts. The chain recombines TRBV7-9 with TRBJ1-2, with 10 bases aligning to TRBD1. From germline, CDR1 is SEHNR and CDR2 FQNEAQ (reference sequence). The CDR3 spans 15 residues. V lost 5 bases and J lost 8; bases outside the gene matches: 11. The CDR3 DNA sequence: TGTGCCAGCAGCACCTCGACCGGGACAGGGGAAGGCTACACCTTC. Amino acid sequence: CASSTSTGTGEGYTF. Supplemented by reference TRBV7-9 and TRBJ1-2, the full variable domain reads DTGVSQNPRHKITKRGQNVTFRCDPISEHNRLYWYRQTLGQGPEFLTYFQNEAQLEKSRLLSDRFSAERPKGSFSTLEIQRTEQGDSAMYLCASSTSTGTGEGYTFGSGTRLTVV.

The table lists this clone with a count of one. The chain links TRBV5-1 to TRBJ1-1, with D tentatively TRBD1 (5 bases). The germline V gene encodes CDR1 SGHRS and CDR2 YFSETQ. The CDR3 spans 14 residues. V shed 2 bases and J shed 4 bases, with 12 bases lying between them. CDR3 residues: CASSFRGAGTEAFF. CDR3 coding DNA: TGCGCCAGCAGCTTCCGTGGGGCTGGCACTGAAGCTTTCTTT.

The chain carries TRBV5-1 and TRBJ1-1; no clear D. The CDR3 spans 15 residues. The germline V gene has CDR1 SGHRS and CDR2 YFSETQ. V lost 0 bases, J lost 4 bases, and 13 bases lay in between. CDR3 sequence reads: CASSLVAAWGTEAFF. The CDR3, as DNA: TGCGCCAGCAGCTTGGTTGCAGCATGGGGCACTGAAGCTTTCTTT. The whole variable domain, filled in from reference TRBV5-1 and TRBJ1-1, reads KAGVTQTPRYLIKTRGQQVTLSCSPISGHRSVSWYQQTPGQGLQFLFEYFSETQRNKGNFPGRFSGRQFSNSRSEMNVSTLELGDSALYLCASSLVAAWGTEAFFGQGTRLTVV.

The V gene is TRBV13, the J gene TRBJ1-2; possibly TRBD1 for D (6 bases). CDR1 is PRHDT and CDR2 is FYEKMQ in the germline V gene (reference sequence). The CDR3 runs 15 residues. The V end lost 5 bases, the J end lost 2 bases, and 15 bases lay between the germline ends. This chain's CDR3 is CASSLRGETNYGYTF. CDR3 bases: TGTGCCAGCAGCCTCAGGGGCGAAACCAACTATGGCTACACCTTC.

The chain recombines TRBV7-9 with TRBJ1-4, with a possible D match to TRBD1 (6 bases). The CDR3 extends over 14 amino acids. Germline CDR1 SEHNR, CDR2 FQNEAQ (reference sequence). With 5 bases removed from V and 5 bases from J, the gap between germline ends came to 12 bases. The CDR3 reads CASSPDRTNEKLFF. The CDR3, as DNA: TGTGCCAGCAGCCCCGACAGGACGAATGAAAAACTGTTTTTT.

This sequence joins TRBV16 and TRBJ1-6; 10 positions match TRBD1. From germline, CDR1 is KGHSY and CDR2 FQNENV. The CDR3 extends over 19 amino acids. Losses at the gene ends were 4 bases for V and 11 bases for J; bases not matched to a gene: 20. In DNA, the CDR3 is TGTGCCAGCAGCCTACCCCTCCGCGACAGGGGGCGGGCAGTGACACCCCTCCACTTT. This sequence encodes CASSLPLRDRGRAVTPLHF.

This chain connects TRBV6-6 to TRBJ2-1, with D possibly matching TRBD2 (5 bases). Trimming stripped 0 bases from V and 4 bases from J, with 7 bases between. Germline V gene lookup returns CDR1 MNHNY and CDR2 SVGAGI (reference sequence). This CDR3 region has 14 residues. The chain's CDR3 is CASSYSRVYNEQFF. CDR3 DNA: TGTGCCAGCAGTTACTCGCGGGTGTACAATGAGCAGTTCTTC.

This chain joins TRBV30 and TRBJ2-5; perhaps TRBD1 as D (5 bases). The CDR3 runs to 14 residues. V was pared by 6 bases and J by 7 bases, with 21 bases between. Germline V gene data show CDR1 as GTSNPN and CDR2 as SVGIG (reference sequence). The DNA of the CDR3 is TGTGCCTGCGCTGCAGGGAATCGTCCAGGGACCCAGTACTTC. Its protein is CACAAGNRPGTQYF.